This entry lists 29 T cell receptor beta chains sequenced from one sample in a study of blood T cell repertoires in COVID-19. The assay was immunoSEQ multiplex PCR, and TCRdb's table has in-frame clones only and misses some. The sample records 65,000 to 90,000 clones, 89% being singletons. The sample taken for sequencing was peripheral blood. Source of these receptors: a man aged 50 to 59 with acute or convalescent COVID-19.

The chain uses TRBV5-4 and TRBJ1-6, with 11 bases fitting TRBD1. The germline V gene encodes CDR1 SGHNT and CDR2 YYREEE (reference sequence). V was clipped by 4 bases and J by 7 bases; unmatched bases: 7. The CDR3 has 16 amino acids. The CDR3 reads CASSLGRTGGNSPLHF. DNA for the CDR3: TGTGCCAGCAGCCTGGGGCGGACAGGGGGCAATTCACCCCTCCACTTT.

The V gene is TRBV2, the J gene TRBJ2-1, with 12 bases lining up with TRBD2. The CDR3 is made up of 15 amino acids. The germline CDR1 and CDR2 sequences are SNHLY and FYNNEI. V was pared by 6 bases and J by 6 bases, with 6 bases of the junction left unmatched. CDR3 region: CASSRLAGVSNEQFF. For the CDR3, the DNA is TGTGCCAGCAGCCGACTAGCGGGGGTATCCAATGAGCAGTTCTTC. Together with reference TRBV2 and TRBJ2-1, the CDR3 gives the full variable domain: EPEVTQTPSHQVTQMGQEVILRCVPISNHLYFYWYRQILGQKVEFLVSFYNNEISEKSEIFDDQFSVERPDGSNFTLKIRSTKLEDSAMYFCASSRLAGVSNEQFFGPGTRLTVL.

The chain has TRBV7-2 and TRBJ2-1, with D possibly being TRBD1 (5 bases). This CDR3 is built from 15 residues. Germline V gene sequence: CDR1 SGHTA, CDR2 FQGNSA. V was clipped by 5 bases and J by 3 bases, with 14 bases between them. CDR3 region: CASSPPSRGYNEQFF. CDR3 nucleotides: TGTGCCAGCAGCCCACCCAGTAGGGGCTACAATGAGCAGTTCTTC.

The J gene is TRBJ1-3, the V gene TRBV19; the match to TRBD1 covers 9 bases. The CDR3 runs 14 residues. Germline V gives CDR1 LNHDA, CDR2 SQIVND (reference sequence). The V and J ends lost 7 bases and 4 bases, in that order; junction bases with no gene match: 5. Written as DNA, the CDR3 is TGTGCCAGTAACAGGGGGCGCTCCGGAAACACCATATATTTT. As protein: CASNRGRSGNTIYF.

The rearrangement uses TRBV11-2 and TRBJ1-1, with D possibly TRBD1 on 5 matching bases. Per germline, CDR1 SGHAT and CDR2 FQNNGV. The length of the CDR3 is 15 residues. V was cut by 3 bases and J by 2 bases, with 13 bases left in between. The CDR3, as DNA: TGTGCCAGCAGCTTCGACAGATTCCAAAACACTGAAGCTTTCTTT. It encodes CASSFDRFQNTEAFF.

The CDR3 DNA sequence: TGTGCCAGCAGCCAAGAAGGGACTGGGGGCTCTGGGGCCAACGTCCTGACTTTC. Its protein is CASSQEGTGGSGANVLTF. V is TRBV4-2 and J is TRBJ2-6; D may be TRBD2 (6 bases). V dropped 0 bases and J dropped 0 bases, with 12 bases sitting between them. The CDR3 loop spans 18 amino acids. Germline CDR1 LGHNA, CDR2 YNFKEQ.

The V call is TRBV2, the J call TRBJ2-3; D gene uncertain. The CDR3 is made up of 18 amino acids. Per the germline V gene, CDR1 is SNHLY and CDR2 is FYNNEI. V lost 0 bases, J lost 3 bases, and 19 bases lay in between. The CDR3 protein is CASSEAAFQALGTDTQYF. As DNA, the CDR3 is TGTGCCAGCAGTGAAGCCGCTTTCCAGGCCCTGGGTACAGATACGCAGTATTTT.

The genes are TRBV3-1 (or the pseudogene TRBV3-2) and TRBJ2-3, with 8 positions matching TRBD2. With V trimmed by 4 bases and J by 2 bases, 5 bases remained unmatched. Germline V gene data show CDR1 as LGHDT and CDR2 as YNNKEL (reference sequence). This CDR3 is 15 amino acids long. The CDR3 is CASSLGGGLTDTQYF. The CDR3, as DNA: TGTGCCAGCAGCCTCGGGGGGGGACTCACAGATACGCAGTATTTT.

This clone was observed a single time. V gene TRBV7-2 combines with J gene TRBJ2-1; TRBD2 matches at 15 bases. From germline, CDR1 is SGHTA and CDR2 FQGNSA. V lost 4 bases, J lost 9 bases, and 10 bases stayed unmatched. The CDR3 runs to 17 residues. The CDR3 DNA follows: TGTGCCAGCAGCTCCCAAGGACTAGCGGGGGGGCCCGGTGAGCAGTTCTTC. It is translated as CASSSQGLAGGPGEQFF.

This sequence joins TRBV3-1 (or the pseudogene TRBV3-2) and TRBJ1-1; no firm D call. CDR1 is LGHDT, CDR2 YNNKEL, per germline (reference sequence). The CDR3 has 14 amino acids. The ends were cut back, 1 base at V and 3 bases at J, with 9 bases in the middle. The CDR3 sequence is CASSQVAVDTEAFF. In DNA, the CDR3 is TGTGCCAGCAGCCAAGTGGCCGTGGACACTGAAGCTTTCTTT.

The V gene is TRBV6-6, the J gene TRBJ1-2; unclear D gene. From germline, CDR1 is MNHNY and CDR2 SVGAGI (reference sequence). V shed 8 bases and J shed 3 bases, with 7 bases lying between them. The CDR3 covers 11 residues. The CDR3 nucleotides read TGTGCCAGCTTTGGAGACTATGGCTACACCTTC. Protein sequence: CASFGDYGYTF.

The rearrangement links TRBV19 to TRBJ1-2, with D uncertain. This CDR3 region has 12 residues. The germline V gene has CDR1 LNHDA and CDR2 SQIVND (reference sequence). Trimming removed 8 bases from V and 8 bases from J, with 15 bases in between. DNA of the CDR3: TGTGCCAGTTTGGACTTGGGTTGGGGCTACACCTTC. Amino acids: CASLDLGWGYTF. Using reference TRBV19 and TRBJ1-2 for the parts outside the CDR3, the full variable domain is DGGITQSPKYLFRKEGQNVTLSCEQNLNHDAMYWYRQDPGQGLRLIYYSQIVNDFQKGDIAEGYSVSREKKESFPLTVTSAQKNPTAFYLCASLDLGWGYTFGSGTRLTVV.

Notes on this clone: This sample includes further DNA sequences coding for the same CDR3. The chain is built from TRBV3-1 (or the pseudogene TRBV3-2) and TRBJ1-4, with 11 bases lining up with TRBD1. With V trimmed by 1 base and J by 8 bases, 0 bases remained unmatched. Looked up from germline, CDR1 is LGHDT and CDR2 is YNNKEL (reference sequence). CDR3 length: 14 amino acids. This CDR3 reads CASSQGTGGEKLFF. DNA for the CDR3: TGTGCCAGCAGCCAAGGGACAGGGGGCGAAAAACTGTTTTTT.

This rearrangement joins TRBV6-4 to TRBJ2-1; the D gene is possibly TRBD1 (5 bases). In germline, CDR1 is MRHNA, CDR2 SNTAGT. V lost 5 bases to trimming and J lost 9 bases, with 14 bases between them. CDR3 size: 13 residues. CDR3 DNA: TGTGCCAGCAGTCTGGACACTGTGGGTGAGCAGTTCTTC. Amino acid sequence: CASSLDTVGEQFF.

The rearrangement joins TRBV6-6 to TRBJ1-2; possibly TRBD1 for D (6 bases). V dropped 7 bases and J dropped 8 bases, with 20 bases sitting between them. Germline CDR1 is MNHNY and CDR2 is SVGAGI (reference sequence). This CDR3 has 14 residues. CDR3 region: CASITGGGAQGYTF. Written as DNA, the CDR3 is TGTGCCAGCATTACCGGAGGGGGGGCGCAAGGCTACACCTTC.

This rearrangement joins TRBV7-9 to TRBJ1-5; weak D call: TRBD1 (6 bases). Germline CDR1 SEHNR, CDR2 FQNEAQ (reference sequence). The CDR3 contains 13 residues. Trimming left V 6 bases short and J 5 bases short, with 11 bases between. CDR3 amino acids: CASRQGVDQPQHF. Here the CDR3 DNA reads TGTGCCAGCAGACAGGGTGTTGATCAGCCCCAGCATTTT.

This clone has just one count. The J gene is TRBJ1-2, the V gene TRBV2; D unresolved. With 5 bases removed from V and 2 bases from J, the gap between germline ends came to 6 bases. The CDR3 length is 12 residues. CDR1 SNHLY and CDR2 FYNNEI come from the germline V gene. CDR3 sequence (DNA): TGTGCCAGCAGTCCACAGAACTATGGCTACACCTTC. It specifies CASSPQNYGYTF.

CDR3 sequence reads: CARSPYPGRGTQYF. DNA for the CDR3: TGTGCCAGAAGCCCCTATCCCGGCCGAGGGACCCAGTACTTC. The V and J genes are TRBV5-3 and TRBJ2-5; no reliable D call. TRBV5-3 is designated an ORF whose function remains uncertain. With 4 bases removed from V and 7 bases from J, the gap between germline ends came to 17 bases. The CDR3 extends over 14 amino acids.

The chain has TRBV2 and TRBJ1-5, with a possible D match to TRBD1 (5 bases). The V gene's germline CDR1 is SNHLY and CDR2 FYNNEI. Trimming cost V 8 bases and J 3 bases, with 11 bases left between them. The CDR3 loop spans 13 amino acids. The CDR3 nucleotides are TGTGCCAGCGCGACAGAGGCCAATCAGCCCCAGCATTTT. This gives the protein CASATEANQPQHF.

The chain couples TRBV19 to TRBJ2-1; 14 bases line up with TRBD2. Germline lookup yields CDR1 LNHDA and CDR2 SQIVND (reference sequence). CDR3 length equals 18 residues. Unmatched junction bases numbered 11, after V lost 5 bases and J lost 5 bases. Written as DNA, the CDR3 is TGTGCCAGTAGTCGAGATCGAGGGACTAGCGGGGGCAACAATGAGCAGTTCTTC. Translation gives CASSRDRGTSGGNNEQFF.

Here the CDR3 DNA reads TGTGCCACCAGCAGAGAAAACAGGGTGGCAACTAATGAAAAACTGTTTTTT. Translated: CATSRENRVATNEKLFF. The chain carries TRBV15 and TRBJ1-4; D is perhaps TRBD1 (6 bases). Between the trimmed V and J ends, which lost 0 bases and 0 bases, there was a span of 11 bases. This CDR3 region has 17 residues. CDR1 LNHNV and CDR2 YYDKDF come from the germline V gene (reference sequence).

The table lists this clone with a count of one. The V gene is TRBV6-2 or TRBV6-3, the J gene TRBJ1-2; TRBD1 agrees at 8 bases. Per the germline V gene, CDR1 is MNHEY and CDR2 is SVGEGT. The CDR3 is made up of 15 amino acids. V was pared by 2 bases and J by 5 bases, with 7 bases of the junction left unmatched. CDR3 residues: CASSYLAGGAYGYTF. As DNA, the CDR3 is TGTGCCAGCAGTTACCTGGCAGGGGGCGCGTATGGCTACACCTTC.

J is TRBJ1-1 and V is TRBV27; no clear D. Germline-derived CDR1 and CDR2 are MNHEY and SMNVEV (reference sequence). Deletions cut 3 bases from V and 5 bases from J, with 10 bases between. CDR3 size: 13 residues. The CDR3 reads CASSFGGITEAFF. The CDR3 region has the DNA TGTGCCAGCAGTTTCGGAGGGATAACTGAAGCTTTCTTT.

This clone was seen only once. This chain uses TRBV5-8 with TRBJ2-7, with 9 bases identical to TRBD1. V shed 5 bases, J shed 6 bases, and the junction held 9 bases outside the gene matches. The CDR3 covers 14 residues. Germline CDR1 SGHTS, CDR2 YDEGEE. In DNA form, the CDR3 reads TGTGCCAGCAGATCCCGGGACAGGGCCGGCGAGCAGTACTTC. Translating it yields CASRSRDRAGEQYF.

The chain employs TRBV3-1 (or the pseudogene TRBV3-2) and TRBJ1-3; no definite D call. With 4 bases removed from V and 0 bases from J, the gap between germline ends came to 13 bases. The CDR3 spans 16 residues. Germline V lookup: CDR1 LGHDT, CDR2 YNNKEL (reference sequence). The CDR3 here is CASSRVGGRSGNTIYF. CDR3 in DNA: TGTGCCAGCAGCCGGGTCGGAGGCCGCTCTGGAAACACCATATATTTT.

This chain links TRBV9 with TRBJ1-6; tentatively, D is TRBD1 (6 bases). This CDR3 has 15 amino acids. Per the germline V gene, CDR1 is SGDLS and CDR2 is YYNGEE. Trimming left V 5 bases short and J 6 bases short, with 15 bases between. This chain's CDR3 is CASSTDSQPNSPLHF. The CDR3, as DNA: TGTGCCAGCAGTACGGACAGCCAACCTAATTCACCCCTCCACTTT.

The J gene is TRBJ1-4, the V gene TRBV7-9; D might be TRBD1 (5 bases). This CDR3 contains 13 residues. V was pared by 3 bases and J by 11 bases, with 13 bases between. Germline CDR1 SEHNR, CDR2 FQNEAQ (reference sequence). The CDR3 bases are TGTGCCAGCAGCTTCTCCCCCAAGGGGAAACTGTTTTTT. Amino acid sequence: CASSFSPKGKLFF.

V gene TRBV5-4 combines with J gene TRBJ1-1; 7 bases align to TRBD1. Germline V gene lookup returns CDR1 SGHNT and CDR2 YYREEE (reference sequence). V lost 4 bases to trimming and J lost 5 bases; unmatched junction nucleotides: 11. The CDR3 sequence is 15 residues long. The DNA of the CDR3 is TGTGCCAGCAGCAAAAACAGGGGCTTAGGGACTGAAGCTTTCTTT. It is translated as CASSKNRGLGTEAFF.

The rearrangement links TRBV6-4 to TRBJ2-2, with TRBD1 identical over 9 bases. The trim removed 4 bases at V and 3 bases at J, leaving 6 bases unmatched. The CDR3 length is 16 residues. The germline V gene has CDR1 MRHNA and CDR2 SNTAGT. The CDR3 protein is CASSVAGQGHTGELFF. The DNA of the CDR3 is TGTGCCAGCAGTGTCGCGGGACAGGGCCACACCGGGGAGCTGTTTTTT.